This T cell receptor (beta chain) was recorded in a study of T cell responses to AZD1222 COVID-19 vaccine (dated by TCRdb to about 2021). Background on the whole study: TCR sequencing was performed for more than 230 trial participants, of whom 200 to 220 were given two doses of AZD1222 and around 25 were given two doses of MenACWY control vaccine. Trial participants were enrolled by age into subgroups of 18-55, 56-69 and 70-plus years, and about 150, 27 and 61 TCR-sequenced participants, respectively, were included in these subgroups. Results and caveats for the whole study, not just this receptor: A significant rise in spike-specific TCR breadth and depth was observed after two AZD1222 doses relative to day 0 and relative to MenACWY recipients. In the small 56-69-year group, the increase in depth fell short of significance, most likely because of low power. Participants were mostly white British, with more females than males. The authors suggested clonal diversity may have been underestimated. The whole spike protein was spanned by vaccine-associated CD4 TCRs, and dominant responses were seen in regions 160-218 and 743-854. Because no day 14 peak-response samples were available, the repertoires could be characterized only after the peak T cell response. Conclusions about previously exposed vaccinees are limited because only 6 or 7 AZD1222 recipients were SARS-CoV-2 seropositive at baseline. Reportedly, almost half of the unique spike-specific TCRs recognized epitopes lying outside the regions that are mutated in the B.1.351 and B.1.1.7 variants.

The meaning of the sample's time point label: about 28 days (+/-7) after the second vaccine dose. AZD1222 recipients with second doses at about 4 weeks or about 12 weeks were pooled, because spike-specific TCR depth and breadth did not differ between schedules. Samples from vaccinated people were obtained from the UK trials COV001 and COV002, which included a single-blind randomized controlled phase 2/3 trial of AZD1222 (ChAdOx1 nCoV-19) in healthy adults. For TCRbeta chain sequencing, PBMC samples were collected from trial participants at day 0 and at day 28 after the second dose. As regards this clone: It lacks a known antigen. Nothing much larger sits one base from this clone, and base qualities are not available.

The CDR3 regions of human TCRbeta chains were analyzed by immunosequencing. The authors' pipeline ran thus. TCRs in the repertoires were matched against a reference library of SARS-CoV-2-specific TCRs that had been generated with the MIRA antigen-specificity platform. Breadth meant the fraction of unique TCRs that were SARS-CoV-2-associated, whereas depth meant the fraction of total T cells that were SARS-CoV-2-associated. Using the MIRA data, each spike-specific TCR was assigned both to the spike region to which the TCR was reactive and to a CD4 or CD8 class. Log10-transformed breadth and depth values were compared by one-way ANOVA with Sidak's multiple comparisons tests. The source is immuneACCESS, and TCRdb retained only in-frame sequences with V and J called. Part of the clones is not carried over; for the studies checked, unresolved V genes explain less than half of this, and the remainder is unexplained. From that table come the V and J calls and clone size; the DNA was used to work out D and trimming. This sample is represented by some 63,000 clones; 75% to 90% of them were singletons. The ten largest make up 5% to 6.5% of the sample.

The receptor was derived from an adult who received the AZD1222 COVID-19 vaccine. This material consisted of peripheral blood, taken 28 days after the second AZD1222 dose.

The CDR3 is CASSPDVTYEQYF. The nucleotides read TGTGCCAGCAGTCCGGACGTAACTTACGAGCAGTACTTC. This sequence uses TRBV6-2 or TRBV6-3 and TRBJ2-7; a confident D gene designation cannot be given. Relative to germline, V is 5 bases shorter and J is 4 bases shorter, with 12 bases between their ends. The CDR3 sequence holds 13 residues, the cysteine and phenylalanine included. The retained sequence is limited to the CDR3, 39 bases, with the frame set at the first base. From the germline V gene, CDR1 is MNHEY and CDR2 is SVGEGT.